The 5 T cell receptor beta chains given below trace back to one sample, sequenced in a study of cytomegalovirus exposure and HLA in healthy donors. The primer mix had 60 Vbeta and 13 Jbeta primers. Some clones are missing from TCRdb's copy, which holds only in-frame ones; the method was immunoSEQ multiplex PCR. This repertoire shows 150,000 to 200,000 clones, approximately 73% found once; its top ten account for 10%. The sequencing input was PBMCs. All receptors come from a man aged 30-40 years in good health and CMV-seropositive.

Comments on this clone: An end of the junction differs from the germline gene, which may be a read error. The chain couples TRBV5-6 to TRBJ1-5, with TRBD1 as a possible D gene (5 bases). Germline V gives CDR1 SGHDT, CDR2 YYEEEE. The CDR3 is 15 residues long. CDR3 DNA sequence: TGTGTCAGCAGCTTGGCGGGGGATAGCAATCAGCCCCAGCATTTT. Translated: CVSSLAGDSNQPQHF.

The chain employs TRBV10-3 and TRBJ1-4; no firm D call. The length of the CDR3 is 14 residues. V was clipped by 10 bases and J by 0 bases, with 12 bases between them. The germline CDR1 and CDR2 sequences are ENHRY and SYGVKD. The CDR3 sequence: CATRLESTNEKLFF. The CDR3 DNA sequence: TGTGCCACTAGACTTGAGTCAACTAATGAAAAACTGTTTTTT.

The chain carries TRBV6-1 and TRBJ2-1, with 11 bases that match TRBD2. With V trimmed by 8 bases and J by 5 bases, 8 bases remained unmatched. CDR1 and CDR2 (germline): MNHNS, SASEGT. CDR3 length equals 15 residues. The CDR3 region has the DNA TGTGCCAGCGGGGCTGGGACTAGCGGAGACAATGAGCAGTTCTTC. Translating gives CASGAGTSGDNEQFF.

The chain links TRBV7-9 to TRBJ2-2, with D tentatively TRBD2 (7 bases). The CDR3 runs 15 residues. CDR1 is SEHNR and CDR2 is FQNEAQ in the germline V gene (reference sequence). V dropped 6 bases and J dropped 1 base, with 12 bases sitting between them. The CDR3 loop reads CASRRGGGNTGELFF. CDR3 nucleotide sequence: TGTGCCAGCAGACGAGGGGGGGGGAACACCGGGGAGCTGTTTTTT.

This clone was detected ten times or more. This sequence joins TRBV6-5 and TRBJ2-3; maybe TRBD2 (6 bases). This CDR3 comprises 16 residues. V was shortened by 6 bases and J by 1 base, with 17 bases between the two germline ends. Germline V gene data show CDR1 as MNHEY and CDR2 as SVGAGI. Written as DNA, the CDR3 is TGTGCCAGCAGCTACGACAGCCCGGGAGGCACAGATACGCAGTATTTT. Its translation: CASSYDSPGGTDTQYF.